This T cell receptor beta chain was sequenced during a study of cytomegalovirus exposure and HLA in healthy donors. Amplification used 60 Vbeta primers and 13 Jbeta primers. Method: immunoSEQ multiplex PCR; TCRdb's copy keeps in-frame clones and lacks some. There are around 100,000 clones in the sample; about 77% occur only once, and approximately 10% lies in the top ten. Trimming took off 5 bases at V and 1 base at J, with 8 bases between the two ends. The CDR3 consists of 13 residues. Germline assignment: CDR1 MNHEY and CDR2 SVGAGI. The receptor's source is a woman aged 18 to 35 in good health and CMV-seropositive. Material for sequencing was PBMCs. J is TRBJ1-1 and V is TRBV6-5; D is perhaps TRBD1 (6 bases). CDR3 amino acids: CASSRDTNTEAFF. CDR3 nucleotide sequence: TGTGCCAGCAGTCGGGACACGAACACTGAAGCTTTCTTT.